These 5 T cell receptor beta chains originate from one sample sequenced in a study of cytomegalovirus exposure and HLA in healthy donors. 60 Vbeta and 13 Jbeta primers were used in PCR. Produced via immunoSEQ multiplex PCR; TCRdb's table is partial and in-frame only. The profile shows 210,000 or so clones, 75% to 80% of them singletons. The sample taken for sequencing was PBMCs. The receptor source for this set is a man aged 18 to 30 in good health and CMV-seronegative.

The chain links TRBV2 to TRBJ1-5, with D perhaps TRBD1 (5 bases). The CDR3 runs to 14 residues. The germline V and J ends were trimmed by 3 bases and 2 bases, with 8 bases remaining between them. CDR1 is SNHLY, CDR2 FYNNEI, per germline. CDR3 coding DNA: TGTGCCAGCAGTGATCAGGGTGGCAATCAGCCCCAGCATTTT. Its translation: CASSDQGGNQPQHF.

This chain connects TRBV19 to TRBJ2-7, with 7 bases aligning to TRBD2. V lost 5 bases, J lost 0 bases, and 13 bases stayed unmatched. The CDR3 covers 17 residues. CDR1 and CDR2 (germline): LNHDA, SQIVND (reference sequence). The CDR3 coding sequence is TGTGCCAGTAGTCTCGGATGGGGAGGGGCGAACTCCTACGAGCAGTACTTC. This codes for CASSLGWGGANSYEQYF. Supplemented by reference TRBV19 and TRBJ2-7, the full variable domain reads DGGITQSPKYLFRKEGQNVTLSCEQNLNHDAMYWYRQDPGQGLRLIYYSQIVNDFQKGDIAEGYSVSREKKESFPLTVTSAQKNPTAFYLCASSLGWGGANSYEQYFGPGTRLTVT.

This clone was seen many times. The CDR3 bases are TGCGCCAGCAGCCAAGAGAGGGGGGGACAAGAGACCCAGTACTTC. It yields the protein CASSQERGGQETQYF. The chain links TRBV4-3 to TRBJ2-5; maybe TRBD2 (7 bases). Germline CDR1 reads LGHNA; CDR2 reads YSLEER. Trimming shortened V by 0 bases and J by 2 bases, and 10 bases separated the two germline ends. This CDR3 region has 15 residues.

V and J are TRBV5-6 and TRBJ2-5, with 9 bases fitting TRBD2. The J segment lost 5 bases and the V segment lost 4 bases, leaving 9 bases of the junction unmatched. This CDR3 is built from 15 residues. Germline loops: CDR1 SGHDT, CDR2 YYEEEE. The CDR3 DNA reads TGTGCCAGCAGCCTGATAGCAGCGGGGGGCGAGACCCAGTACTTC. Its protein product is CASSLIAAGGETQYF.

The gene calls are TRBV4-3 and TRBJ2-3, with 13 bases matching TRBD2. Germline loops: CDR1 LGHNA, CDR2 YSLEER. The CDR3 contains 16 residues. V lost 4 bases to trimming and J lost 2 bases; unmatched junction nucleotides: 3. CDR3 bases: TGCGCCAGCAGCCGAGGACTAGCGGGGGCCACAGATACGCAGTATTTT. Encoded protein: CASSRGLAGATDTQYF.